The T cell receptor (beta chain) described here comes from a study of shared clonotypes between healthy human individuals. Study summary: Three plates were used per donor for CD4 naive, three for CD4 memory, two for CD8 naive and one for CD8 memory. Points from the study as a whole: Around 4.9% of naive CD4 clonotypes were shared across a few donors.

Germline V gives CDR1 SEHNR, CDR2 FQNEAQ (reference sequence). This CDR3 is 17 amino acids long. The V segment lost 2 bases and the J segment 0 bases; nucleotides outside the gene matches: 5. Of note for this clone: Its antigen is undetermined.

Some clones are missing from TCRdb's copy, which holds only in-frame ones; the method was immunoSEQ multiplex PCR. The sample contains about 2.3 million clones, just under 95% of which appear only once. The sequencing sample was made of naive CD4+ T cells from PBMCs. Subset noted: CD45RA+ positively selected. The clonotype originates from a man between 18 and 35 years old in good health. Some clones in this sample may be carry-over from other donors' samples. The V gene is TRBV7-9, the J gene TRBJ1-4, with TRBD1 matching 8 bases. The CDR3 region has the DNA TGTGCCAGCAGCTTAAGACAGGGGCGGACAACTAATGAAAAACTGTTTTTT. It specifies CASSLRQGRTTNEKLFF.